One and the same sample provided the 15 T cell receptor beta chains below, sequenced in a study of sequential checkpoint blockade in melanoma. Treatment defined: randomized to nivolumab then ipilimumab (arm A) or the reverse (arm B). Sequencing used immunoSEQ multiplex PCR; TCRdb keeps in-frame clones, though not all of them. The sample holds about 40,000 clones, approximately 90% seen once. This sample comprised CD8+ T cells sorted from blood (inferred from file names), obtained from a patient given nivolumab and ipilimumab in sequence. These receptors all come from a human donor with melanoma.

The rearrangement joins TRBV6-1 to TRBJ2-4; tentatively, D is TRBD1 (5 bases). Looked up from germline, CDR1 is MNHNS and CDR2 is SASEGT. This CDR3 contains 18 residues. Between the trimmed V and J ends, which lost 0 bases and 8 bases, there was a span of 23 bases. The CDR3 nucleotides are TGTGCCAGCAGTGAAGCTCCGCAGGGCCGATTCGAGTTAGACATTCAGTACTTC. This translates into CASSEAPQGRFELDIQYF.

V usage is TRBV4-2 and J usage is TRBJ2-4; TRBD1 might be the D (5 bases). The length of the CDR3 is 12 residues. Trimming cost V 1 base and J 11 bases, with 9 bases left between them. Per the germline V gene, CDR1 is LGHNA and CDR2 is YNFKEQ. CDR3 region: CASSQADTFQYF. The CDR3 DNA reads as TGTGCCAGCAGCCAAGCGGACACTTTTCAGTACTTC.

The chain uses TRBV7-9 and TRBJ2-6; 7 bases fit TRBD1. V trimming: 5 bases; J trimming: 12 bases; junction bases outside the gene matches: 7. The CDR3 spans 13 residues. Germline V gives CDR1 SEHNR, CDR2 FQNEAQ (reference sequence). CDR3 nucleotide sequence: TGTGCCAGCAGCCCCCGGGACAGTGTCGTCCTGACTTTC. Its translation is CASSPRDSVVLTF.

The chain uses TRBV27 and TRBJ2-5; D is unresolved. The CDR3 runs 12 residues. V lost 2 bases and J 3 bases, leaving 4 bases between the germline ends. Germline V gene lookup returns CDR1 MNHEY and CDR2 SMNVEV (reference sequence). The CDR3 coding sequence is TGTGCCAGCAGTTTAAACAAAGAGACCCAGTACTTC. Protein: CASSLNKETQYF.

The rearrangement links TRBV5-1 to TRBJ2-1; 9 positions match TRBD2. The germline gives CDR1 SGHRS, CDR2 YFSETQ. J was trimmed by 0 bases and V by 0 bases; bases with no gene match: 4. The CDR3 sequence is 17 residues long. CDR3 protein: CASSLGLAGSSYNEQFF. CDR3 DNA sequence: TGCGCCAGCAGCTTGGGCCTAGCGGGGAGCTCCTACAATGAGCAGTTCTTC.

DNA for the CDR3: TGTGCCAGTAGTATAGGCGGGGTTACGAGCTCCTACGAGCAGTACTTC. This encodes CASSIGGVTSSYEQYF. The chain recombines TRBV19 with TRBJ2-7; D is perhaps TRBD2 (6 bases). V lost 1 base, J lost 0 bases, and 13 bases lay in between. The CDR3 has 16 amino acids. Germline CDR1 and CDR2: LNHDA and SQIVND (reference sequence).

The gene calls are TRBV4-1 and TRBJ2-1, with D perhaps TRBD1 (6 bases). Germline values: CDR1 MGHRA, CDR2 YSYEKL. The germline V and J ends were trimmed by 7 bases and 0 bases, with 13 bases remaining between them. This CDR3 has 15 amino acids. CDR3 amino acids: CASMRTASSYNEQFF. CDR3 DNA sequence: TGCGCCAGCATGAGGACAGCAAGCTCCTACAATGAGCAGTTCTTC.

This rearrangement joins TRBV12-2 to TRBJ1-2. TRBV12-2 is a pseudogene locus. The CDR3 is made up of 10 amino acids. CDR3 residues: CASRSPLYTF. The CDR3 DNA reads as TGTGCAAGTCGCTCCCCCCTCTACACCTTC.

This sequence joins TRBV5-1 and TRBJ2-3, with 10 bases aligning to TRBD1. The CDR3 is 17 residues long. The germline CDR1 and CDR2 sequences are SGHRS and YFSETQ. The V segment lost 4 bases and the J segment 2 bases; nucleotides outside the gene matches: 10. CDR3 in amino acids: CASSAPTGTGVTDTQYF. The CDR3 region has the DNA TGCGCCAGCAGCGCGCCAACCGGGACAGGGGTCACAGATACGCAGTATTTT.

In its sample, this clone was seen once. CDR3: CASSADGTIQETQYF. In DNA form, the CDR3 reads TGTGCCAGCAGCGCGGACGGGACTATTCAAGAGACCCAGTACTTC. This chain uses TRBV5-4 with TRBJ2-5; TRBD2 matches at 7 bases. The V and J ends lost 4 bases and 2 bases, in that order; junction bases with no gene match: 8. The CDR3 contains 15 residues. Germline V CDR1 and CDR2: SGHNT, YYREEE (reference sequence).

The chain links TRBV27 to TRBJ1-1, with unresolved D. V was shortened by 3 bases and J by 2 bases, with 10 bases between the two germline ends. The germline gives CDR1 MNHEY, CDR2 SMNVEV (reference sequence). This CDR3 contains 14 residues. This CDR3 is CASSLEGYNTEAFF. DNA of the CDR3: TGTGCCAGCAGTTTGGAGGGATACAACACTGAAGCTTTCTTT.

The genes are TRBV27 and TRBJ2-5, with D tentatively TRBD1 (6 bases). This CDR3 has 15 amino acids. Trimming stripped 5 bases from V and 2 bases from J, with 15 bases between. CDR1 is MNHEY, CDR2 SMNVEV, per germline (reference sequence). Here the CDR3 DNA reads TGTGCCAGCAGTGCCGGACAGCAGACTCAAGAGACCCAGTACTTC. Amino acids: CASSAGQQTQETQYF.

CDR3 amino acids: CASSPGGSVHEQYV. CDR3 nucleotide sequence: TGTGCCAGCAGCCCTGGCGGGAGTGTCCACGAGCAGTACGTC. The J gene is TRBJ2-7, the V gene TRBV6-5; TRBD2 matches 7 bases. Germline V gene sequence: CDR1 MNHEY, CDR2 SVGAGI. V gave up 6 bases and J gave up 5 bases; unmatched junction bases: 10. This CDR3 comprises 14 residues.

This rearrangement joins TRBV21-1 to TRBJ2-7; the table's D gene call, TRBD1, was not cross checked with the DNA. TRBV21-1 is tagged as a pseudogene. This CDR3 spans 13 amino acids. This CDR3 is CASNETGSYEQYV. CDR3 coding DNA: TGTGCCAGCAACGAGACAGGGTCCTACGAGCAGTACGTC.

The chain is built from TRBV7-9 and TRBJ2-7; D is unresolved. With 3 bases removed from V and 3 bases from J, the gap between germline ends came to 6 bases. The CDR3 contains 12 residues. Germline lookup yields CDR1 SEHNR and CDR2 FQNEAQ (reference sequence). The CDR3 reads CASSFSYYEQYF. The CDR3 coding sequence is TGTGCCAGCAGCTTCTCTTACTACGAGCAGTACTTC.